This is a list of T cell receptor beta chains from one sample in a study of human T cells and chemical hapten exposure. In TCRdb, the RACE reads were re-called with MiXCR into one record per CDR3 protein. In the table there are around 99,000 distinct CDR3 sequences, roughly an eighth of which are singletons. The source was whole blood, collected in connection with sensitization to the hapten diphenylcyclopropenone (DPC). All receptors derive from a woman aged 40-49 years with alopecia areata. Some clones in this sample may be carry-over from other donors' samples. The CDR3 runs from the conserved cysteine through the conserved F or W. A D gene is named only where the DNA matches it firmly. The listing skips clone size in some rows; elsewhere it reads once, few, many or a size class.

size: -
J: TRBJ2-1
V: TRBV18
D: -
CDR3: CASSRGEFSNEQFF
DNA: TGTGCCAGCTCACGGGGGGAGTTCTCCAATGAGCAGTTCTTC

size: -
J: TRBJ2-2
V: TRBV6-1
D: -
CDR3: CASSGGGLPELFF
DNA: TGTGCCAGCAGTGGAGGAGGCCTCCCGGAGCTGTTTTTT

size: few
J: TRBJ1-2
V: TRBV6-1
D: -
CDR3: CASSGGSYGYTF
DNA: TGTGCCAGCAGTGGAGGGTCTTATGGCTACACCTTC

size: many
J: TRBJ2-3
V: TRBV4-3
D: TRBD1
CDR3: CASSQGDRSDTQYF
DNA: TGCGCCAGCAGCCAAGGGGACAGATCAGATACGCAGTATTTT

size: -
J: TRBJ2-1
V: TRBV7-2
D: -
CDR3: CASSSHVAIYNEQFF
DNA: TGTGCCAGCAGCTCCCATGTAGCGATCTACAATGAGCAGTTCTTC

size: -
J: TRBJ2-3
V: TRBV24-1
D: -
CDR3: CATSDPNSYTDTQYF
DNA: TGTGCCACCAGTGATCCGAACTCCTACACAGATACGCAGTATTTT

size: -
J: TRBJ2-7
V: TRBV20-1
D: -
CDR3: CSASRLALYEQYF
DNA: TGCAGTGCTAGTAGGCTTGCCCTCTACGAGCAGTACTTC

size: many
J: TRBJ2-3
V: TRBV20-1
D: -
CDR3: CSPQYFPGDDTQYF
DNA: TGCAGTCCGCAGTACTTCCCAGGGGATGATACGCAGTATTTT

size: few
J: TRBJ2-3
V: TRBV7-2
D: -
CDR3: CASSFTSAGSDTQYF
DNA: TGTGCCAGCAGCTTCACGTCCGCCGGTTCAGATACGCAGTATTTT

size: -
J: TRBJ2-3
V: TRBV11-3
D: -
CDR3: CASSLGVATQYF
DNA: TGTGCCAGCAGCTTAGGTGTAGCTACGCAGTATTTT

size: -
J: TRBJ1-1
V: TRBV10-3
D: TRBD1
CDR3: CAISITLGQGSTEAFF
DNA: TGTGCCATCAGCATTACTTTGGGACAGGGTAGCACTGAAGCTTTCTTT

size: many
J: TRBJ2-3
V: TRBV6-5
D: TRBD1
CDR3: CASSYDGPGQLGDTQYF
DNA: TGTGCCAGCAGTTACGATGGACCGGGACAGCTAGGAGATACGCAGTATTTT

size: many
J: TRBJ2-3
V: TRBV27
D: TRBD2
CDR3: CASKRREGDTDTQYF
DNA: TGTGCCAGCAAGAGGCGGGAGGGCGACACAGATACGCAGTATTTT

size: many
J: TRBJ1-2
V: TRBV6-6
D: TRBD1
CDR3: CASSPGQGANYGYTF
DNA: TGTGCCAGCAGCCCTGGACAGGGCGCTAACTATGGCTACACCTTC

size: few
J: TRBJ2-1
V: TRBV7-9
D: -
CDR3: CASSLASIYNEQFF
DNA: TGTGCCAGCAGCTTAGCGTCCATCTACAATGAGCAGTTCTTC

size: -
J: TRBJ2-2
V: TRBV5-4
D: TRBD1
CDR3: CASSQGTGGTISGELFF
DNA: TGTGCCAGCAGCCAAGGGACAGGGGGAACTATTTCCGGGGAGCTGTTTTTT

size: many
J: TRBJ1-5
V: TRBV5-6
D: -
CDR3: CASSLGAYSNQPQHF
DNA: TGTGCCAGCAGCTTGGGAGCCTACAGCAATCAGCCCCAGCATTTT

size: -
J: TRBJ1-1
V: TRBV11-1
D: -
CDR3: CASSIHENTEAFF
DNA: TGTGCCAGCAGCATACACGAGAACACTGAAGCTTTCTTT

size: few
J: TRBJ2-7
V: TRBV18
D: TRBD1
CDR3: CASSPTGGTASYEQYF
DNA: TGTGCCAGCTCACCCACAGGGGGGACAGCCTCCTACGAGCAGTACTTC

size: -
J: TRBJ2-1
V: TRBV3-1
D: -
CDR3: CASSRLVHEQFF
DNA: TGTGCCAGCAGCAGACTAGTACATGAGCAGTTCTTC

size: many
J: TRBJ1-5
V: TRBV6-2/TRBV6-3
D: -
CDR3: CASSYEFQGNQPQHF
DNA: TGTGCCAGCAGTTACGAGTTTCAAGGCAATCAGCCCCAGCATTTT

size: -
J: TRBJ2-1
V: TRBV11-1
D: TRBD2
CDR3: CASSPLQSSGGYNEQFF
DNA: TGTGCCAGCAGCCCCCTGCAGTCTAGCGGGGGGTACAATGAGCAGTTCTTC

size: -
J: TRBJ1-3
V: TRBV5-1
D: -
CDR3: CASSLAGTLYGNTIYF
DNA: TGCGCCAGCAGCCTTGCCGGGACACTCTATGGAAACACCATATATTTT

size: -
J: TRBJ2-3
V: TRBV6-5
D: TRBD2
CDR3: CASSPGLAGGSDTQYF
DNA: TGTGCCAGCAGTCCGGGACTAGCGGGAGGATCAGATACGCAGTATTTT

size: few
J: TRBJ2-1
V: TRBV28
D: TRBD1
CDR3: CASKGQAWFF
DNA: TGTGCCAGCAAAGGACAGGCGTGGTTCTTC

size: many
J: TRBJ1-1
V: TRBV28
D: -
CDR3: CASNSGNTEAFF
DNA: TGTGCCAGCAATTCGGGGAACACTGAAGCTTTCTTT

size: -
J: TRBJ1-3
V: TRBV7-2
D: -
CDR3: CASSQYPSASVSGNTIYF
DNA: TGTGCCAGCAGCCAATACCCTTCTGCGTCGGTATCTGGAAACACCATATATTTT

size: -
J: TRBJ1-1
V: TRBV12-3/TRBV12-4
D: -
CDR3: CASMQTEAFF
DNA: TGTGCCAGCATGCAAACTGAAGCTTTCTTT

size: -
J: TRBJ2-3
V: TRBV11-2
D: -
CDR3: CASSLDRRFGTQYF
DNA: TGTGCCAGCAGCTTAGATCGACGTTTTGGTACGCAGTATTTT

size: -
J: TRBJ1-5
V: TRBV7-2
D: -
CDR3: CASRGPNQPQHF
DNA: TGTGCCAGCCGAGGACCCAATCAGCCCCAGCATTTT

size: few
J: TRBJ2-1
V: TRBV19
D: TRBD2
CDR3: CASSIPTPGRVEQFF
DNA: TGTGCCAGTAGTATCCCCACTCCCGGGAGGGTTGAGCAGTTCTTC

size: many
J: TRBJ2-2
V: TRBV4-2
D: TRBD1
CDR3: CASRRGQGITGELFF
DNA: TGTGCCAGCAGGCGGGGACAGGGTATCACCGGGGAGCTGTTTTTT

size: many
J: TRBJ2-3
V: TRBV5-6
D: TRBD2
CDR3: CASSPGTSGTLVTDTQYF
DNA: TGTGCCAGCAGCCCCGGGACTAGCGGAACACTTGTCACAGATACGCAGTATTTT

size: many
J: TRBJ1-4
V: TRBV20-1
D: -
CDR3: CSARDMGVDEKLFF
DNA: TGCAGTGCTAGAGATATGGGGGTGGATGAAAAACTGTTTTTT

size: few
J: TRBJ1-1
V: TRBV19
D: -
CDR3: CASTSIEGPNTEAFF
DNA: TGTGCCAGTACCTCCATAGAGGGACCGAACACTGAAGCTTTCTTT

size: -
J: TRBJ2-3
V: TRBV7-2
D: -
CDR3: CASTFGNTQYF
DNA: TGTGCCAGCACCTTCGGGAATACGCAGTATTTT

size: -
J: TRBJ2-1
V: TRBV28
D: -
CDR3: CASTLGGPEQFF
DNA: TGTGCCAGCACCCTGGGGGGTCCTGAGCAGTTCTTC

size: -
J: TRBJ2-7
V: TRBV7-2
D: -
CDR3: CASSLGSGEQYF
DNA: TGTGCCAGCAGCTTAGGATCCGGAGAGCAGTACTTC

size: -
J: TRBJ2-1
V: TRBV20-1
D: -
CDR3: CSVPMHGLSYNGQFF
DNA: TGCAGTGTACCCATGCACGGACTGTCCTACAATGGGCAGTTCTTC

size: many
J: TRBJ1-2
V: TRBV6-2/TRBV6-3
D: -
CDR3: CASSRYSNGYTF
DNA: TGTGCCAGCAGTCGGTATTCCAATGGCTACACCTTC

size: -
J: TRBJ1-1
V: TRBV28
D: -
CDR3: CASSLQTEAFF
DNA: TGTGCCAGCAGTTTGCAGACTGAAGCTTTCTTT

size: few
J: TRBJ2-7
V: TRBV6-1
D: -
CDR3: CASSEALHGKEQYF
DNA: TGTGCCAGCAGTGAAGCGCTTCATGGGAAAGAGCAGTACTTC

size: few
J: TRBJ2-7
V: TRBV12-3/TRBV12-4
D: TRBD1
CDR3: CASSFSTGTVSYEQYF
DNA: TGTGCCAGCAGTTTCTCAACGGGGACAGTCTCCTACGAGCAGTACTTC

size: many
J: TRBJ1-5
V: TRBV30
D: TRBD1
CDR3: CAWSTSGGGAQHF
DNA: TGTGCCTGGAGTACTTCAGGGGGAGGGGCCCAGCATTTT

size: few
J: TRBJ2-2
V: TRBV7-9
D: -
CDR3: CAARLESLGGELFF
DNA: TGTGCCGCACGACTGGAATCACTTGGCGGGGAGCTGTTTTTT

size: -
J: TRBJ2-1
V: TRBV12-3/TRBV12-4
D: TRBD2
CDR3: CASSVQAGGPHEQFF
DNA: TGTGCCAGCAGCGTTCAAGCGGGAGGGCCTCATGAGCAGTTCTTC